This TCR delta chain is from a study of gamma-delta chains in newborns, infants, children. V lost 2 bases and J 0 bases, leaving 10 bases between the germline ends. Germline loops: CDR1 TSWWSYY, CDR2 QGS. The CDR3 is 15 amino acids. TCRdb fed the reads into CATT to redo clone calling. The data hold 10,000 to 12,000 delta-chain clones, with about 9.4% observed a single time. The V and J genes are TRDV1 and TRDJ1; D is undetermined. The TCR originated in a child who was a newborn, infant or young child, either healthy, febrile or measles-vaccinated (not recorded which). The specimen was blood. The CDR3 nucleotides are TGTGCTCTTGGGGAAGGCGGGGCGTACACCGATAAACTCATCTTT. It specifies CALGEGGAYTDKLIF.